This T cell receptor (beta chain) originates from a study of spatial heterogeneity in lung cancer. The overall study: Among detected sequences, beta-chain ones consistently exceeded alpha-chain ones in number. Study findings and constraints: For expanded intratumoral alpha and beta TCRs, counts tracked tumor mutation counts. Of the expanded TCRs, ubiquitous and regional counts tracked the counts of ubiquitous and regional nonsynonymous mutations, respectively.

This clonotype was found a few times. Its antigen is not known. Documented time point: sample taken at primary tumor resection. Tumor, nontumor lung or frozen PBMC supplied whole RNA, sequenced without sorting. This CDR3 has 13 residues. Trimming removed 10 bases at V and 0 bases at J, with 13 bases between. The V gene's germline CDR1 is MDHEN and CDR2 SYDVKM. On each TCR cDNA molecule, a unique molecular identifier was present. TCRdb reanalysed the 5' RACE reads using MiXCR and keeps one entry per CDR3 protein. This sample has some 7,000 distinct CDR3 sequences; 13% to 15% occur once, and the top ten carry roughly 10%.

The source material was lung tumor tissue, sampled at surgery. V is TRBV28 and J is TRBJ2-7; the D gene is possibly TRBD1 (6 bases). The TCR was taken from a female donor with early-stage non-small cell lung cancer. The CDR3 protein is CATLTGNSYEQYF. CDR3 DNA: TGTGCCACCCTTACAGGGAACTCCTACGAGCAGTACTTC.